Listed below are T cell receptor beta chains from one sample, sequenced in a study of shared clonotypes between healthy human individuals. Using immunoSEQ multiplex PCR, the repertoire was profiled, and TCRdb retains in-frame clones only, with some absent. This table has approximately 810,000 clones, 85% to 95% appearing once. The sequenced sample consisted of naive CD8+ T cells sorted from blood. Receptors were obtained from a man aged 30-40 years in good health. The CDR3 runs from the conserved cysteine through the conserved F or W. Fields, in order: clone size, V gene, D gene, J gene, CDR3 protein, CDR3 DNA. A D gene is named only where the DNA matches it firmly. The size of a clone is reported for some rows only, either as once, few or many, or as a class for expanded clones.

clone_size: -
v_call: TRBV5-6
d_call: TRBD2
j_call: TRBJ2-1
cdr3_aa: CASSSYYSGVYNEQFF
cdr3_nt: TGTGCCAGCAGCTCGTACTATAGCGGGGTGTACAATGAGCAGTTCTTC

clone_size: -
v_call: TRBV7-6
d_call: TRBD2
j_call: TRBJ2-7
cdr3_aa: CASSGTSGNSYEQYF
cdr3_nt: TGTGCCAGCAGCGGGACTAGCGGGAACTCCTACGAGCAGTACTTC

clone_size: -
v_call: TRBV27
d_call: -
j_call: TRBJ2-5
cdr3_aa: CASSLGERETQYF
cdr3_nt: TGTGCCAGCAGTTTAGGGGAGAGGGAGACCCAGTACTTC

clone_size: -
v_call: TRBV28
d_call: -
j_call: TRBJ2-3
cdr3_aa: CASSVGGTDTQYF
cdr3_nt: TGTGCCAGCAGTGTTGGAGGCACAGATACGCAGTATTTT

clone_size: -
v_call: TRBV7-6
d_call: -
j_call: TRBJ2-1
cdr3_aa: CAFRERDGNGEQFF
cdr3_nt: TGTGCCTTCAGAGAGAGGGACGGGAACGGTGAGCAGTTCTTC

clone_size: -
v_call: TRBV9
d_call: -
j_call: TRBJ2-1
cdr3_aa: CASSVAPERWEQFF
cdr3_nt: TGTGCCAGCAGCGTAGCCCCAGAAAGGTGGGAGCAGTTCTTC

clone_size: -
v_call: TRBV7-9
d_call: -
j_call: TRBJ2-5
cdr3_aa: CASTPGGKETQYF
cdr3_nt: TGTGCCAGCACCCCCGGAGGGAAAGAGACCCAGTACTTC

clone_size: -
v_call: TRBV6-4
d_call: TRBD1
j_call: TRBJ2-7
cdr3_aa: CASSAPRQGSSYEQYF
cdr3_nt: TGTGCCAGCAGTGCCCCCAGACAGGGGAGCTCCTACGAGCAGTACTTC

clone_size: -
v_call: TRBV19
d_call: -
j_call: TRBJ2-1
cdr3_aa: CASSPLLTGALNEQFF
cdr3_nt: TGTGCCAGTAGTCCACTTCTAACGGGAGCTCTTAATGAGCAGTTCTTC

clone_size: -
v_call: TRBV13
d_call: -
j_call: TRBJ2-3
cdr3_aa: CASSAGTGTDTQYF
cdr3_nt: TGTGCCAGCAGCGCTGGGACGGGCACAGATACGCAGTATTTT

clone_size: -
v_call: TRBV11-2
d_call: TRBD2
j_call: TRBJ2-7
cdr3_aa: CASSLGVTSGMGEQYF
cdr3_nt: TGTGCCAGCAGCTTAGGAGTGACTAGCGGGATGGGAGAGCAGTACTTC

clone_size: -
v_call: TRBV28
d_call: TRBD1
j_call: TRBJ1-5
cdr3_aa: CASSRDRGQPQHF
cdr3_nt: TGTGCCAGCAGTCGGGACAGGGGACAGCCCCAGCATTTT

clone_size: -
v_call: TRBV11-2
d_call: -
j_call: TRBJ1-1
cdr3_aa: CASRGVNKRDTEAFF
cdr3_nt: TGTGCCAGCAGGGGAGTCAATAAAAGGGACACTGAAGCTTTCTTT

clone_size: -
v_call: TRBV11-3
d_call: TRBD2
j_call: TRBJ2-1
cdr3_aa: CASSLIGASGYNEQFF
cdr3_nt: TGTGCCAGCAGCTTAATAGGGGCTAGCGGTTACAATGAGCAGTTCTTC

clone_size: -
v_call: TRBV27
d_call: TRBD2
j_call: TRBJ2-7
cdr3_aa: CATQPLGGRVGEQYF
cdr3_nt: TGTGCCACCCAGCCCCTGGGGGGGAGGGTGGGCGAGCAGTACTTC

clone_size: -
v_call: TRBV28
d_call: TRBD1
j_call: TRBJ2-5
cdr3_aa: CASSFNGQGWVQETQYF
cdr3_nt: TGTGCCAGCAGTTTCAACGGACAGGGTTGGGTCCAAGAGACCCAGTACTTC

clone_size: -
v_call: TRBV9
d_call: -
j_call: TRBJ2-1
cdr3_aa: CASTPQWSESDNEQFF
cdr3_nt: TGTGCCAGCACCCCCCAGTGGTCGGAGTCGGACAATGAGCAGTTCTTC

clone_size: -
v_call: TRBV11-2
d_call: -
j_call: TRBJ2-7
cdr3_aa: CASSLAPRQIYEQYF
cdr3_nt: TGTGCCAGCAGCTTAGCTCCTCGACAGATTTACGAGCAGTACTTC

clone_size: -
v_call: TRBV5-5
d_call: TRBD2
j_call: TRBJ2-1
cdr3_aa: CASSLEGLALINSYNEQFF
cdr3_nt: TGTGCCAGCAGCTTGGAGGGACTAGCATTGATAAACTCCTACAATGAGCAGTTCTTC

clone_size: -
v_call: TRBV27
d_call: -
j_call: TRBJ2-1
cdr3_aa: CASFAAYNEQFF
cdr3_nt: TGTGCCAGCTTCGCGGCTTACAATGAGCAGTTCTTC

clone_size: -
v_call: TRBV7-9
d_call: TRBD1
j_call: TRBJ1-1
cdr3_aa: CASSSRTGGNTEAFF
cdr3_nt: TGTGCCAGCAGCTCACGAACAGGGGGTAACACTGAAGCTTTCTTT

clone_size: -
v_call: TRBV2
d_call: -
j_call: TRBJ2-4
cdr3_aa: CASSVWQGEAKNIQYF
cdr3_nt: TGTGCCAGCAGTGTATGGCAAGGGGAAGCCAAAAACATTCAGTACTTC

clone_size: -
v_call: TRBV10-2
d_call: TRBD1
j_call: TRBJ1-1
cdr3_aa: CASTHSPQGLAFF
cdr3_nt: TGCGCCAGCACCCATAGCCCACAGGGGCTTGCTTTCTTT

clone_size: once
v_call: TRBV27
d_call: TRBD2
j_call: TRBJ2-1
cdr3_aa: CASSSGTSGSHEQFF
cdr3_nt: TGTGCCAGCAGTTCCGGGACTAGCGGTTCTCATGAGCAGTTCTTC

clone_size: -
v_call: TRBV7-3
d_call: TRBD2
j_call: TRBJ2-2
cdr3_aa: CASSLIGREGRTGELFF
cdr3_nt: TGTGCCAGCAGCTTAATCGGGCGGGAGGGCCGCACCGGGGAGCTGTTTTTT

clone_size: -
v_call: TRBV7-9
d_call: -
j_call: TRBJ2-5
cdr3_aa: CASSREGGETQYF
cdr3_nt: TGTGCCAGCAGTCGAGAGGGGGGCGAGACCCAGTACTTC

clone_size: -
v_call: TRBV7-8
d_call: -
j_call: TRBJ2-3
cdr3_aa: CASSLEFTQDTQYF
cdr3_nt: TGTGCCAGCAGCTTAGAATTCACTCAAGATACGCAGTATTTT

clone_size: -
v_call: TRBV27
d_call: -
j_call: TRBJ1-1
cdr3_aa: CASQVGRNTEAFF
cdr3_nt: TGTGCCAGCCAAGTTGGAAGGAACACTGAAGCTTTCTTT

clone_size: once
v_call: TRBV2
d_call: TRBD1
j_call: TRBJ2-5
cdr3_aa: CASSEVRQGARETQYF
cdr3_nt: TGTGCCAGCAGTGAAGTAAGACAGGGGGCACGAGAGACCCAGTACTTC

clone_size: -
v_call: TRBV9
d_call: -
j_call: TRBJ2-7
cdr3_aa: CASSLDHRSEQYF
cdr3_nt: TGTGCCAGCAGCTTGGACCATAGGAGCGAGCAGTACTTC

clone_size: -
v_call: TRBV9
d_call: -
j_call: TRBJ1-5
cdr3_aa: CASSVAGMSNQPQHF
cdr3_nt: TGTGCCAGCAGCGTCGCGGGAATGAGCAATCAGCCCCAGCATTTT

clone_size: -
v_call: TRBV19
d_call: -
j_call: TRBJ2-7
cdr3_aa: CASSPYLGETYEQYF
cdr3_nt: TGTGCCAGTAGCCCTTACCTAGGGGAAACCTACGAGCAGTACTTC

clone_size: -
v_call: TRBV2
d_call: -
j_call: TRBJ1-2
cdr3_aa: CASRRPNYGYTF
cdr3_nt: TGTGCCAGCCGGCGACCCAACTATGGCTACACCTTC

clone_size: -
v_call: TRBV13
d_call: -
j_call: TRBJ2-5
cdr3_aa: CASSQFRTQPEETQYF
cdr3_nt: TGTGCCAGCAGCCAGTTCAGGACCCAGCCCGAAGAGACCCAGTACTTC

clone_size: -
v_call: TRBV7-6
d_call: -
j_call: TRBJ2-3
cdr3_aa: CASSLGVGPDTQYF
cdr3_nt: TGTGCCAGCAGCTTAGGGGTAGGCCCAGATACGCAGTATTTT